This T cell receptor beta chain emerged from a study of T cells in Graves' hyperthyroidism and ophthalmopathy. General study findings and limits: Blood shared most expanded thyroid clonotypes above 0.001.

Using RNA transcripts as the source, TCR beta CDR3 regions were amplified. When the TCR CDR3 underwent first-round RT-PCR, the HTBI primer set was used. A single record per CDR3 protein comes from TCRdb applying MiXCR to the multiplex PCR reads. Of some 560,000 distinct CDR3 sequences detected, 15% to 18% appear once; the ten largest clones hold less than 9.5%. Trimming shortened V by 1 base and J by 4 bases, and 11 bases separated the two germline ends. Germline CDR1 and CDR2: LGHDT and YNNKEL (reference sequence). The CDR3 is made up of 15 amino acids. Details on this clonotype: Its antigen is undetermined.

Patients were aged 18 to 65, had disease duration under 2 months, and had newly diagnosed hyperthyroidism. It was 10 ml of fresh peripheral blood that supplied the PBMCs. The material sequenced was blood. The sequence derives from a woman aged 25 to 39 with Graves' hyperthyroidism. V is TRBV3-1 and J is TRBJ1-5; D might be TRBD1 (5 bases). The CDR3 DNA sequence: TGTGCCAGCAGCCAAGGTTGGGGCGGGAATCAGCCCCAGCATTTT. Encoded protein: CASSQGWGGNQPQHF.